One and the same sample provided the 28 T cell receptor beta chains below, sequenced in a study of T cells of healthy individuals. Via MiXCR, TCRdb re-called the 5' RACE reads, giving one row per CDR3 protein. The repertoire holds some 100,000 distinct CDR3 sequences, with approximately 15% as singletons. These TCRs come from a human donor in good health.

This clonotype came up many times. The genes are TRBV5-1 and TRBJ2-3, with 7 bases that match TRBD2. The CDR3 runs 16 residues. V was clipped by 4 bases and J by 2 bases; unmatched bases: 10. Looked up from germline, CDR1 is SGHRS and CDR2 is YFSETQ. The CDR3 reads CASSGHGAGTTDTQYF. The CDR3 nucleotides are TGCGCCAGCAGCGGACACGGAGCGGGGACCACAGATACGCAGTATTTT.

This clonotype was counted ten times or more. The chain couples TRBV7-8 to TRBJ1-1; D perhaps matches TRBD1 (5 bases). CDR3 size: 13 residues. Germline V gene sequence: CDR1 SGHVS, CDR2 FQNEAQ. V was pared by 2 bases and J by 7 bases, with 11 bases between. CDR3 sequence: CASSLPGGGEAFF. CDR3 coding DNA: TGTGCCAGCAGCTTACCCGGGGGTGGTGAAGCTTTCTTT.

The V and J genes are TRBV5-4 and TRBJ2-7; D gene ambiguous. V was trimmed by 2 bases and J by 2 bases, leaving 8 bases between them. CDR3 length: 13 amino acids. Germline loops: CDR1 SGHNT, CDR2 YYREEE (reference sequence). The CDR3, as DNA: TGTGCCAGCAGCTTTAAGGGCACCTACGAGCAGTACTTC. Translated: CASSFKGTYEQYF.

This clonotype was detected many times. The chain employs TRBV18 and TRBJ1-6; TRBD1 matches 10 bases. Trimming cost V 2 bases and J 5 bases; bases outside gene matches: 0. The V gene's germline CDR1 is KGHSH and CDR2 LQKENI. The length of the CDR3 is 15 residues. CDR3 region: CASSPGTGDNSPLHF. DNA of the CDR3: TGTGCCAGCTCACCAGGGACAGGGGATAATTCACCCCTCCACTTT.

This clonotype was detected ten times or more. V and J are TRBV6-2 or TRBV6-3 and TRBJ2-1, with D tentatively TRBD1 (7 bases). Germline loops: CDR1 MNHEY, CDR2 SVGEGT. The V gene lost 4 bases and the J gene lost 5 bases, with 15 bases spanning the gap. The CDR3 consists of 15 residues. This CDR3 reads CASSSRGVQNNEQFF. DNA for the CDR3: TGTGCCAGCAGTTCCAGGGGGGTTCAGAACAATGAGCAGTTCTTC.

This clonotype was observed many times. The chain employs TRBV25-1 and TRBJ2-3; D is undetermined. Germline V gene sequence: CDR1 MGHDK, CDR2 SYGVNS. V shed 6 bases and J shed 6 bases, with 13 bases lying between them. This CDR3 region has 13 residues. CDR3 amino acids: CASSLPSADTQYF. Here the CDR3 DNA reads TGTGCCAGCAGCCTCCCATCCGCGGATACGCAGTATTTT.

This clonotype showed up many times. The chain is built from TRBV21-1 and TRBJ1-5; the table names TRBD1, a call not compared with the DNA. TRBV21-1 is recorded as a pseudogene. The CDR3 runs 16 residues. The CDR3 DNA reads TGTGCCAGCAGCTACGACTGGCAGGGTGGCAATCAGCCCCAGCATTTT. Its translation is CASSYDWQGGNQPQHF.

Regarding this clonotype: A much larger clone differs by one base, so this may be a read error. J is TRBJ2-5 and V is TRBV18, with D unresolved. In germline, CDR1 is KGHSH, CDR2 LQKENI. The CDR3 spans 12 residues. The CDR3 loop reads CASSPSEETEYF. CDR3 nucleotide sequence: TGTGCCAGCTCACCATCTGAGGAGACCGAGTACTTC.

The sample holds a few counts of this clonotype. The chain is built from TRBV28 and TRBJ2-7; 7 bases fit TRBD1. This CDR3 is 15 amino acids long. The germline CDR1 and CDR2 sequences are MDHEN and SYDVKM. With V trimmed by 3 bases and J by 5 bases, 10 bases remained unmatched. CDR3 bases: TGTGCCAGCAGTTTTCCCCGGGACAGTGACCACGAGCAGTACTTC. The encoded protein is CASSFPRDSDHEQYF. Full variable domain (outside the CDR3, taken from reference TRBV28 and TRBJ2-7): DVKVTQSSRYLVKRTGEKVFLECVQDMDHENMFWYRQDPGLGLRLIYFSYDVKMKEKGDIPEGYSVSREKKERFSLILESASTNQTSMYLCASSFPRDSDHEQYFGPGTRLTVT.

The V call is TRBV18, the J call TRBJ1-5; no clear D gene. CDR1 and CDR2 (germline): KGHSH, LQKENI. The ends were cut back, 6 bases at V and 7 bases at J, with 22 bases in the middle. This CDR3 has 16 residues. CDR3 amino acids: CASSLTSKVLGQPQHF. Here the CDR3 DNA reads TGTGCCAGCTCCCTAACCAGTAAGGTTTTAGGCCAGCCCCAGCATTTT.

This clonotype turned up a few times. This chain links TRBV15 with TRBJ2-3, with 8 bases that match TRBD2. Germline-derived CDR1 and CDR2 are LNHNV and YYDKDF (reference sequence). V was pared by 8 bases and J by 0 bases, with 7 bases of the junction left unmatched. CDR3 length: 15 residues. CDR3 bases: TGTGCCACCTCCCGGGGGGGATCTAGCACAGATACGCAGTATTTT. Translated, it gives CATSRGGSSTDTQYF. Drawing the rest from reference TRBV15 and TRBJ2-3, the complete variable domain is DAMVIQNPRYQVTQFGKPVTLSCSQTLNHNVMYWYQQKSSQAPKLLFHYYDKDFNNEADTPDNFQSRRPNTSFCFLDIRSPGLGDTAMYLCATSRGGSSTDTQYFGPGTRLTVL.

This clonotype was seen ten or more times. The V gene is TRBV6-2 or TRBV6-3, the J gene TRBJ2-5; D unclear. V dropped 6 bases and J dropped 7 bases, with 12 bases sitting between them. Germline V lookup: CDR1 MNHEY, CDR2 SVGEGT. CDR3 size: 12 residues. The DNA of the CDR3 is TGTGCCAGCAGCTACCCGCGTTGGACCCAGTACTTC. It yields the protein CASSYPRWTQYF.

This clonotype was counted a few times. The genes are TRBV18 and TRBJ1-5; weak D call: TRBD1 (6 bases). The germline V gene encodes CDR1 KGHSH and CDR2 LQKENI. V was trimmed by 3 bases and J by 8 bases, leaving 14 bases between them. This CDR3 is 14 amino acids long. The CDR3 DNA is TGTGCCAGCTCACCGCCTTGGACAGTCGAGCCCCAGCATTTT. This translates into CASSPPWTVEPQHF.

This clonotype was counted many times. This rearrangement joins TRBV28 to TRBJ2-7; TRBD2 matches at 7 bases. V gave up 5 bases and J gave up 2 bases; unmatched junction bases: 6. The CDR3 length is 14 residues. Looked up from germline, CDR1 is MDHEN and CDR2 is SYDVKM. CDR3 in DNA: TGTGCCAGCAGTGCCTCCGGGACTACCTACGAGCAGTACTTC. Protein: CASSASGTTYEQYF. Supplemented by reference TRBV28 and TRBJ2-7, the full variable domain reads DVKVTQSSRYLVKRTGEKVFLECVQDMDHENMFWYRQDPGLGLRLIYFSYDVKMKEKGDIPEGYSVSREKKERFSLILESASTNQTSMYLCASSASGTTYEQYFGPGTRLTVT.

In its sample, this clonotype was seen a few times. V gene TRBV7-2 combines with J gene TRBJ2-1, with a tentative D call TRBD1 (6 bases). CDR3 length: 15 amino acids. Germline V gene lookup returns CDR1 SGHTA and CDR2 FQGNSA. V was trimmed by 1 base and J by 5 bases, leaving 12 bases between them. In DNA, the CDR3 is TGTGCCAGCAGCTTAGGGGGGCGTAAACACAATGAGCAGTTCTTC. Translation: CASSLGGRKHNEQFF.

This clonotype showed up many times. The chain joins TRBV12-3 or TRBV12-4 to TRBJ2-7; no clear D gene. The CDR3 runs 14 residues. The ends were cut back, 5 bases at V and 8 bases at J, with 19 bases in the middle. The CDR3 coding sequence is TGTGCCAGCAGTCCCCCCGGACCGCTGGGGAAGCAGTACTTC. This encodes CASSPPGPLGKQYF.

This clonotype was counted a few times. The V and J genes are TRBV29-1 and TRBJ2-5; D uncertain. Germline loops: CDR1 SQVTM, CDR2 ANQGSEA. There are 12 residues in the CDR3. The V end was cut by 4 bases, the J end by 5 bases, with 11 bases between. The CDR3 sequence is CSVVPDAETQYF. In DNA, the CDR3 is TGCAGCGTTGTTCCGGACGCGGAGACCCAGTACTTC.

This clonotype was observed a few times. The chain couples TRBV7-9 to TRBJ2-1, with D unclear. Germline V CDR1 and CDR2: SEHNR, FQNEAQ (reference sequence). The CDR3 length is 13 residues. Trimming took off 6 bases at V and 5 bases at J, with 11 bases between the two ends. The CDR3, as DNA: TGTGCCAGCAGGAGAGGTACGGACAATGAGCAGTTCTTC. Translating gives CASRRGTDNEQFF.

The rearrangement joins TRBV6-1 to TRBJ2-3, with 7 bases matching TRBD2. Losses at the gene ends were 3 bases for V and 4 bases for J; bases not matched to a gene: 10. The CDR3 sequence is 16 residues long. Germline assignment: CDR1 MNHNS and CDR2 SASEGT. CDR3 residues: CASSDPAGRGSDTQYF. The CDR3 nucleotides read TGTGCCAGCAGTGATCCAGCGGGGCGGGGGTCAGATACGCAGTATTTT.

This clonotype was counted only a few times. The chain joins TRBV14 to TRBJ2-5; D is uncertain. Germline CDR1 reads SGHDN; CDR2 reads FVKESK. This CDR3 spans 15 amino acids. V lost 5 bases, J lost 1 base, and 14 bases lay in between. CDR3: CASSYLDPAQETQYF. CDR3 in DNA: TGTGCCAGCAGCTATCTGGACCCTGCCCAAGAGACCCAGTACTTC.

Many counts were recorded for this clonotype. The chain employs TRBV3-1 and TRBJ1-5; no definite D call. The germline gives CDR1 LGHDT, CDR2 YNNKEL (reference sequence). Trimming left V 0 bases short and J 6 bases short, with 12 bases between. The CDR3 is 15 residues long. The CDR3 reads CASSQEGTFGQPQHF. The CDR3 region has the DNA TGTGCCAGCAGCCAAGAGGGCACGTTCGGTCAGCCCCAGCATTTT. The full variable domain, with the rest looked up from reference TRBV3-1 and TRBJ1-5, is DTAVSQTPKYLVTQMGNDKSIKCEQNLGHDTMYWYKQDSKKFLKIMFSYNNKELIINETVPNRFSPKSPDKAHLNLHINSLELGDSAVYFCASSQEGTFGQPQHFGDGTRLSIL.

This clonotype was picked up a small number of times. The rearrangement uses TRBV28 and TRBJ1-5; 11 bases fit TRBD1. Trimming took 7 bases from V and 6 from J; bases not matched to a gene: 17. This CDR3 has 18 amino acids. Germline V gives CDR1 MDHEN, CDR2 SYDVKM. The CDR3 reads CASTPRTGGAAVSQPQHF. The CDR3 region has the DNA TGTGCCAGCACCCCAAGGACAGGGGGCGCCGCTGTAAGTCAGCCCCAGCATTTT.

This clonotype was recorded at least ten times. The rearrangement joins TRBV15 to TRBJ2-1; 7 bases line up with TRBD2. After removal of 0 bases from V and 6 bases from J, the junction contained 2 bases not matched to a gene. This CDR3 comprises 14 residues. Germline V lookup: CDR1 LNHNV, CDR2 YYDKDF (reference sequence). CDR3 in amino acids: CATSRELASNEQFF. The CDR3 DNA sequence: TGTGCCACCAGCAGAGAACTAGCGAGCAATGAGCAGTTCTTC.

This chain's CDR3 is CASSLDTDSSGNTIYF. CDR3 coding DNA: TGCGCCAGCAGCTTGGATACAGATTCCTCTGGAAACACCATATATTTT. The V and J genes are TRBV5-1 and TRBJ1-3; D is ambiguous. Trimming pared 0 bases from V and 0 bases from J, leaving 10 bases between. The germline CDR1 and CDR2 sequences are SGHRS and YFSETQ. The CDR3 runs to 16 residues.

This clonotype was seen repeatedly, ten times or more. V usage is TRBV29-1 and J usage is TRBJ2-7; 14 bases are shared with TRBD2. The germline V gene has CDR1 SQVTM and CDR2 ANQGSEA. With V trimmed by 0 bases and J by 6 bases, 13 bases remained unmatched. There are 18 residues in the CDR3. The CDR3 spells CSVEDKYEGTSGRIEQYF. The CDR3 DNA follows: TGCAGCGTTGAAGATAAATACGAGGGGACTAGCGGGAGAATCGAGCAGTACTTC.

The chain recombines TRBV6-5 with TRBJ2-3, with D uncertain. The V gene lost 2 bases and the J gene lost 4 bases, with 13 bases spanning the gap. The V gene's germline CDR1 is MNHEY and CDR2 SVGAGI. The CDR3 spans 15 residues. The CDR3 loop is CASSYAASLSDTQYF. CDR3 in DNA: TGTGCCAGCAGTTACGCGGCGTCCCTTTCAGATACGCAGTATTTT.

The chain joins TRBV11-2 to TRBJ2-3; D is perhaps TRBD1 or TRBD2 (5 bases each). V was trimmed by 2 bases and J by 0 bases, leaving 18 bases between them. Germline V gene data show CDR1 as SGHAT and CDR2 as FQNNGV. The CDR3 consists of 18 residues. CDR3 nucleotide sequence: TGTGCCAGCAGCTTAACGGGCATTCGGGGCTCTAGCACAGATACGCAGTATTTT. Protein sequence: CASSLTGIRGSSTDTQYF.

This clonotype was seen only a few times. The chain links TRBV7-9 to TRBJ2-7; 9 bases agree with TRBD2. Germline V gene sequence: CDR1 SEHNR, CDR2 FQNEAQ (reference sequence). J lost 6 bases, V lost 5 bases, and 5 bases had no gene match. The CDR3 is 13 amino acids. As DNA, the CDR3 is TGTGCCAGCAGCCTTAGCGGGAGTTCCGAGCAGTACTTC. This codes for CASSLSGSSEQYF. The variable domain in full, with the rest retrieved from reference TRBV7-9 and TRBJ2-7, is DTGVSQNPRHKITKRGQNVTFRCDPISEHNRLYWYRQTLGQGPEFLTYFQNEAQLEKSRLLSDRFSAERPKGSFSTLEIQRTEQGDSAMYLCASSLSGSSEQYFGPGTRLTVT.